The sequence of this T cell receptor beta chain was determined in a study of OX40 agonist ivuxolimab in advanced cancers. Study summary: A history of anti-PD-1, anti-PD-L1 or anti-CTLA-4 therapy was acceptable, and approximately 41% had some. Partial responses were seen in three patients, one with hepatocellular carcinoma and two with cutaneous melanoma.

This clone was recorded only once. V lost 2 bases, J lost 8 bases, and 9 bases lay in between. In germline, CDR1 is MNHEY, CDR2 SMNVEV (reference sequence). This CDR3 contains 13 residues. Using immunoSEQ multiplex PCR, the repertoire was profiled, and TCRdb retains in-frame clones only, with some absent. The data contain roughly 66,000 clones, roughly 85% of them singletons. V and J are TRBV27 and TRBJ1-4; D remains unclear. The sequenced sample was CD4+ or CD8+ T cells sorted from blood, obtained in a trial of the OX40 agonist ivuxolimab. The receptor's source is an adult with an advanced solid tumor such as melanoma, head and neck, liver or kidney cancer. CDR3 sequence: CASSLSRGEKLFF. In DNA form, the CDR3 reads TGTGCCAGCAGTTTAAGCCGCGGGGAAAAACTGTTTTTT.